This T cell receptor (beta chain) is from a study of blood T cell repertoires in COVID-19. The overall study: Acute and convalescent COVID-19 samples came from the United States, Italy and Spain.

In the original analysis: Amplification from reference gene primers served as the basis for estimated nucleated cell counts. Sequencing was performed with immunoSEQ multiplex PCR; in TCRdb, only in-frame clones are kept and a portion is missing. V and J calls and clone size come straight from that table; D and trimming were deduced from the DNA. The sample records around 270,000 clones, about 87% being singletons. The study assigned cohorts using participant-reported clinical history. This CDR3 contains 15 residues. The ends were cut back, 3 bases at V and 3 bases at J, with 14 bases in the middle. Germline CDR1 SQVTM, CDR2 ANQGSEA.

V is TRBV29-1 and J is TRBJ2-2; D is unresolved. Sequenced sample: PBMCs or T cells enriched from blood (not recorded which). The clonotype originates from a woman aged 40 to 49 who had been exposed to COVID-19. The DNA of the CDR3 is TGCAGCGTTGAGGCAGGATGGCCGGACACCGGGGAGCTGTTTTTT. This sequence encodes CSVEAGWPDTGELFF.